The rows below give T cell receptor beta chains drawn from one sample of a study of regulatory T cells in long-lasting Graves disease. TCRdb re-called the multiplex PCR reads through MiXCR, storing one row per CDR3 protein. The table has approximately 250,000 distinct CDR3 sequences, roughly 18% seen once. The sequenced sample was peripheral blood mononuclear cells (PBMCs), obtained at new diagnosis, from a patient treated with antithyroid drugs. The receptors stem from a female donor with Graves disease. Each CDR3 is given without its conserved first and last residue.

j_call: TRBJ2-7; cdr3_length: 15; v_call: TRBV20-1; cdr3_aa: SASSPRGDGVLGEQY
j_call: TRBJ2-5; cdr3_length: 14; v_call: TRBV12-3/TRBV12-4; cdr3_aa: ASRGGLAGGWETQY
j_call: TRBJ2-2; cdr3_length: 13; v_call: TRBV3-1; cdr3_aa: ASSQEGHYTGELF
j_call: TRBJ1-2; cdr3_length: 13; v_call: TRBV12-3/TRBV12-4; cdr3_aa: ASSPGSYSSYGYT
j_call: TRBJ1-1; cdr3_length: 9; v_call: TRBV7-3; cdr3_aa: ASSQGTEAF
j_call: TRBJ1-6; cdr3_length: 13; v_call: TRBV7-9; cdr3_aa: ASSPEVGLNSPLH
j_call: TRBJ1-4; cdr3_length: 12; v_call: TRBV7-2; cdr3_aa: ASSLDKRDEKLF
j_call: TRBJ1-1; cdr3_length: 11; v_call: TRBV3-1; cdr3_aa: ASSQGGTAEAF
j_call: TRBJ2-3; cdr3_length: 13; v_call: TRBV6-5; cdr3_aa: ASSYSTGSTDTQY
j_call: TRBJ2-1; cdr3_length: 13; v_call: TRBV7-3; cdr3_aa: ASSLTPDRYNEQF
j_call: TRBJ2-2; cdr3_length: 12; v_call: TRBV6-1; cdr3_aa: ASSGSGHTGELF
j_call: TRBJ2-5; cdr3_length: 16; v_call: TRBV19; cdr3_aa: ASSKEGWTGGGGETQY
j_call: TRBJ1-2; cdr3_length: 15; v_call: TRBV19; cdr3_aa: ASSIVLLGTGDYGYT
j_call: TRBJ1-5; cdr3_length: 12; v_call: TRBV6-1; cdr3_aa: ASKKGGGNQPQH
j_call: TRBJ1-3; cdr3_length: 13; v_call: TRBV25-1; cdr3_aa: ASSDRGRGGNTIY
j_call: TRBJ2-7; cdr3_length: 13; v_call: TRBV12-3/TRBV12-4; cdr3_aa: ASSWGRGLGYEQY
j_call: TRBJ1-1; cdr3_length: 15; v_call: TRBV12-3/TRBV12-4; cdr3_aa: ASSSDLGNSMNTEAF
j_call: TRBJ2-7; cdr3_length: 12; v_call: TRBV11-2; cdr3_aa: ASSWTSGAYEQY
j_call: TRBJ2-2; cdr3_length: 12; v_call: TRBV19; cdr3_aa: ASSRGSYAGELF
j_call: TRBJ2-7; cdr3_length: 13; v_call: TRBV5-5; cdr3_aa: ASSLLLAGVGEQY
j_call: TRBJ1-3; cdr3_length: 12; v_call: TRBV6-1; cdr3_aa: ASRIDSSGNTIY
j_call: TRBJ1-1; cdr3_length: 11; v_call: TRBV10-3; cdr3_aa: AIRNVRNTEAF
j_call: TRBJ2-7; cdr3_length: 11; v_call: TRBV13; cdr3_aa: ASSFGATYEQY
j_call: TRBJ2-6; cdr3_length: 13; v_call: TRBV11-3; cdr3_aa: ASSPRPSGANVLT
j_call: TRBJ2-1; cdr3_length: 14; v_call: TRBV6-9; cdr3_aa: ASSYWTSGSSDEQF
j_call: TRBJ1-4; cdr3_length: 12; v_call: TRBV6-1; cdr3_aa: ASSEPRSNEKLF
j_call: TRBJ2-7; cdr3_length: 12; v_call: TRBV6-1; cdr3_aa: ASTLRTSGNEQY
j_call: TRBJ2-1; cdr3_length: 14; v_call: TRBV7-8; cdr3_aa: ASSSYSGITYNEQF
j_call: TRBJ2-3; cdr3_length: 13; v_call: TRBV30; cdr3_aa: AWTLGGTGADTQY
j_call: TRBJ1-5; cdr3_length: 13; v_call: TRBV19; cdr3_aa: ASSMTGTLLQPQH
j_call: TRBJ1-1; cdr3_length: 13; v_call: TRBV19; cdr3_aa: ASSISQVVGTEAF
j_call: TRBJ2-7; cdr3_length: 11; v_call: TRBV3-1; cdr3_aa: ASSPDYPYEQY
j_call: TRBJ1-1; cdr3_length: 11; v_call: TRBV10-1; cdr3_aa: ASSETYNTEAF
j_call: TRBJ2-5; cdr3_length: 13; v_call: TRBV2; cdr3_aa: ASSGGTDNQETQY
j_call: TRBJ1-1; cdr3_length: 11; v_call: TRBV11-2; cdr3_aa: ASSLTGGTEAF
j_call: TRBJ2-7; cdr3_length: 10; v_call: TRBV14; cdr3_aa: ASSPQGDAQY
j_call: TRBJ2-1; cdr3_length: 11; v_call: TRBV19; cdr3_aa: ASSPTFYNEQF
j_call: TRBJ1-3; cdr3_length: 12; v_call: TRBV12-3/TRBV12-4; cdr3_aa: ASSLSGSGNTIY